This TCR beta chain appears in the sequencing data of a study of cytomegalovirus exposure and HLA in healthy donors. Assay: immunoSEQ multiplex PCR; the TCRdb copy retains only in-frame clones and omits some. The data show 120,000 or so clones, approximately 87% seen once. Study observations and caveats: The study put 160 or so TCR beta chains on its list as cytomegalovirus-associated. In a later analysis, first-cohort TCR clusters were found to tend to co-occur in the 120 validation repertoires. In vitro testing confirmed a few CMV-associated chains as specific for CMV antigens.

Donors came from a validation cohort of over a hundred subjects, distinct from the first 666-subject cohort. Germline CDR1 MGHRA, CDR2 YSYEKL. The CDR3 extends over 15 amino acids. The J segment lost 6 bases and the V segment lost 3 bases, leaving 6 bases of the junction unmatched. Notes on this clone: Its antigen is as yet unknown.

The chain couples TRBV4-1 to TRBJ2-7; 12 nucleotides line up with TRBD1. The TCR comes from a woman aged 25 to 45 in good health and CMV-seropositive. Sample: PBMCs. This CDR3 reads CASSQIGGQGAEQYF. As DNA, the CDR3 is TGCGCCAGCAGCCAGATTGGGGGACAGGGGGCCGAGCAGTACTTC.